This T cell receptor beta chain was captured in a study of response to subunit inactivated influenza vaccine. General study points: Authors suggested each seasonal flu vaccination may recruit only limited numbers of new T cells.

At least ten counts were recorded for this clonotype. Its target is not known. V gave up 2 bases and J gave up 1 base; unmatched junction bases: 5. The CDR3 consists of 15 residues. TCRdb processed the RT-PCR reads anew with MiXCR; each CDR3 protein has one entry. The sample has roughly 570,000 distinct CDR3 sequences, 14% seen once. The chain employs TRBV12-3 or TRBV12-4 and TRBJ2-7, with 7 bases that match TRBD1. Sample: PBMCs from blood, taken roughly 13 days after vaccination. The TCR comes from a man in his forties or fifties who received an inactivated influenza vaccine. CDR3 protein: CASSLSPGQSYEQYF. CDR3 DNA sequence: TGTGCCAGCAGTTTATCTCCGGGACAGTCCTACGAGCAGTACTTC.